The sequence of this T cell receptor (beta chain) was determined in a study of blood T cell repertoires in COVID-19. Study at large: COVID-19 samples collected from the United States, Italy and Spain covered acute and convalescent phases. Sample material is recorded as cDNA or gDNA derived from T cells, B-cell-depleted T cells, or PBMCs.

The CDR3 contains 19 residues. The germline CDR1 and CDR2 sequences are LNHDA and SQIVND (reference sequence). With 3 bases clipped from V and 0 bases from J, the junction kept 8 bases outside the gene matches. Measured with immunoSEQ multiplex PCR; TCRdb has only the in-frame clones, and not every one. The sample yields 200,000 to 300,000 clones, 85% seen once. J is TRBJ2-6 and V is TRBV19; 10 bases fit TRBD2. Source material: peripheral blood. This clonotype was sampled from a man in his forties or fifties with COVID-19, enrolled during active disease. The DNA for the CDR3 is TGTGCCAGTAGTATGGCCTCCCTAGCGGGGGTCTCTGGGGCCAACGTCCTGACTTTC. Translation: CASSMASLAGVSGANVLTF.